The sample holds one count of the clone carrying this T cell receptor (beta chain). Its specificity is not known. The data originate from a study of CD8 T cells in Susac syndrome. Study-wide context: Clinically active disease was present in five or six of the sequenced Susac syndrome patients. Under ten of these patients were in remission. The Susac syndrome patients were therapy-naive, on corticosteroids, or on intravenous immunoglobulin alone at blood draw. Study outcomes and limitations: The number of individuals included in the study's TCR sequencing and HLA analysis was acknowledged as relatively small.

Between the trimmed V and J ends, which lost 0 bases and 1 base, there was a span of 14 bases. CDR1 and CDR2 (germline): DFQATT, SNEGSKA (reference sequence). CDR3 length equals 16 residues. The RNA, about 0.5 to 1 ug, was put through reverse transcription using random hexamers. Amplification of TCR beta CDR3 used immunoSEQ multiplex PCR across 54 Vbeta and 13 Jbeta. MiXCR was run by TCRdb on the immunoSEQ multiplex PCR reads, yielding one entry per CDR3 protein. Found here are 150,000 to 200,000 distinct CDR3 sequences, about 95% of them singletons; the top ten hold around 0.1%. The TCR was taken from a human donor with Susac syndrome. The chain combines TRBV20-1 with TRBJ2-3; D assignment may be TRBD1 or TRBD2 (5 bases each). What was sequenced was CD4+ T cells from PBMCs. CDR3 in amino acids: CSARDPLGGGTDTQYF. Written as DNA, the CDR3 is TGCAGTGCTAGAGACCCTCTTGGGGGAGGCACAGATACGCAGTATTTT.